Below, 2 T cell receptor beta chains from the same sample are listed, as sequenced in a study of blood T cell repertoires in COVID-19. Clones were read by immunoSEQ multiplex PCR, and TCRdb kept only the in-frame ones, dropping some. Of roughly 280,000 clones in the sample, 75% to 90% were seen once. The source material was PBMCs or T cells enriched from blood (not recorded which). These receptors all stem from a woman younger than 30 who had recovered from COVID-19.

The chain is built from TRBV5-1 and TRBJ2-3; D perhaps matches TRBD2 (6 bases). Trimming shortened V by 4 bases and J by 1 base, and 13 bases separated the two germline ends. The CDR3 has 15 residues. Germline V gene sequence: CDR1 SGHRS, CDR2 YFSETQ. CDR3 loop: CASSPGLEGTDTQYF. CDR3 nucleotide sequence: TGCGCCAGCAGCCCGGGACTCGAAGGCACAGATACGCAGTATTTT.

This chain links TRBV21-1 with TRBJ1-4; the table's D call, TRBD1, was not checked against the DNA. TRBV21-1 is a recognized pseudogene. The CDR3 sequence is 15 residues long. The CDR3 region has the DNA TGTGCCAGCAGCAAAGGCCCAGGGGGAAATGAAAAACTGTTTTTT. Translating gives CASSKGPGGNEKLFF.